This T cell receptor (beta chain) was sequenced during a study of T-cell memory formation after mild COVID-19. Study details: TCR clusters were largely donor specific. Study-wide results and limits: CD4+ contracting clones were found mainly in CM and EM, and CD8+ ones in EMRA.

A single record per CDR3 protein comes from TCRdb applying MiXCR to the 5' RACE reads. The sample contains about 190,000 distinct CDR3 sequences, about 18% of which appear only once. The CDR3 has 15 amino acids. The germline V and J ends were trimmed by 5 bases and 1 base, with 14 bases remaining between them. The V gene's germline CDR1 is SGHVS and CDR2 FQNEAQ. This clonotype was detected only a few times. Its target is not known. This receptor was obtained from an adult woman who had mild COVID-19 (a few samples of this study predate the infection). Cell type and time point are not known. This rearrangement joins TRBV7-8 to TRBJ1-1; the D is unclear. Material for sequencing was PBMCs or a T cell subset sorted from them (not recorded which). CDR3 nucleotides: TGTGCCAGCAGCCCTGCCCGGGCGGAGAACACTGAAGCTTTCTTT. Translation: CASSPARAENTEAFF.